This TCR beta chain was recorded in a study of a mutant IDH1 vaccine in newly diagnosed glioma. About the study: A 62.5% male, approximately 40% female split and a mean age of approximately 40 years characterized treated patients. Most patients had radiochemotherapy with temozolomide before enrollment; others had one alone. Study-level points and caveats: There were vaccine-induced immune responses in about 93% of the patients. Top-clonotype changes in peripheral T cells seemed unrelated to pseudoprogression.

Germline lookup yields CDR1 SEHNR and CDR2 FQNEAQ (reference sequence). Trimming removed 4 bases at V and 4 bases at J, with 10 bases between. This CDR3 has 14 amino acids. Data came from immunoSEQ multiplex PCR; TCRdb stores just in-frame clones and leaves some out. The sample has around 54,000 clones, 65% to 85% seen once. Time point: baseline, week 1 (first vaccination visit). The sample's treatment: pre-vaccination baseline after standard-of-care therapy. Remarks on this clone: The antigen is not known.

The source of this sequence is a man between 18 and 29 years old with glioma. The gene calls are TRBV7-9 and TRBJ2-2; D might be TRBD1 (6 bases). The sequences come from PBMCs, collected from a glioma patient treated with radiotherapy, temozolomide or both. The CDR3 loop is CASSSQGRTGELFF. The CDR3 bases are TGTGCCAGCAGCTCCCAGGGGCGCACCGGGGAGCTGTTTTTT.